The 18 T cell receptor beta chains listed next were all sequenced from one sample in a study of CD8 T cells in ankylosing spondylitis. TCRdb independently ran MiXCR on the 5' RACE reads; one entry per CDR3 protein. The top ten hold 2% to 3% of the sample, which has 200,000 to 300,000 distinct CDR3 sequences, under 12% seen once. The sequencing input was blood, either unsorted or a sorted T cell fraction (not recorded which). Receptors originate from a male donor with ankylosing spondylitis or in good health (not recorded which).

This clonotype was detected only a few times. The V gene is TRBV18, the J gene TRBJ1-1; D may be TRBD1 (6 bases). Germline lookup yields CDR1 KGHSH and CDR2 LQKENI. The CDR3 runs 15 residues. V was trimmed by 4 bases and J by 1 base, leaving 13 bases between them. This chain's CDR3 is CASSRQGSTNTEAFF. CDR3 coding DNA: TGTGCCAGCTCACGGCAGGGGTCCACGAACACTGAAGCTTTCTTT.

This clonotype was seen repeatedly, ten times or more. CDR3 coding DNA: TGCAGTGCTATCGTGTCTTTAACTCCCTACGAGCAGTACTTC. Translation: CSAIVSLTPYEQYF. The J gene is TRBJ2-7, the V gene TRBV20-1; D gene unclear. Per the germline V gene, CDR1 is DFQATT and CDR2 is SNEGSKA (reference sequence). The CDR3 covers 14 residues. Deletions cut 4 bases from V and 2 bases from J, with 15 bases between.

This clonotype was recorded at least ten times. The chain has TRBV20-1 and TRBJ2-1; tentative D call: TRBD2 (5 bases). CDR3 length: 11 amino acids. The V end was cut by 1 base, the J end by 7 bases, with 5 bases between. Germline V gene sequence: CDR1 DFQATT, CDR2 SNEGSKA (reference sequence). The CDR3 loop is CSARGENEQFF. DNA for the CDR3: TGCAGTGCTAGAGGGGAGAATGAGCAGTTCTTC.

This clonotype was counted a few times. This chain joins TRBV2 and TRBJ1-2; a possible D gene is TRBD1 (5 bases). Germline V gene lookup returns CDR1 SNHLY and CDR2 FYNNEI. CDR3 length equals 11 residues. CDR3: CAADGGYGYTF. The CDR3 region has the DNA TGTGCAGCCGATGGGGGCTATGGCTACACCTTC. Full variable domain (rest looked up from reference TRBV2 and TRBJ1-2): EPEVTQTPSHQVTQMGQEVILRCVPISNHLYFYWYRQILGQKVEFLVSFYNNEISEKSEIFDDQFSVERPDGSNFTLKIRSTKLEDSAMYFCAADGGYGYTFGSGTRLTVV.

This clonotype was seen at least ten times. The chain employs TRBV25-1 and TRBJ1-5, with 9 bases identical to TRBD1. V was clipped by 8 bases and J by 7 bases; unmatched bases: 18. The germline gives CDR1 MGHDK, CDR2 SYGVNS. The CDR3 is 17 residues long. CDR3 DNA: TGTGCCAGCCTCCGGGACAGGGCCAAAATTTCAGGGCAGCCCCAGCATTTT. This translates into CASLRDRAKISGQPQHF.

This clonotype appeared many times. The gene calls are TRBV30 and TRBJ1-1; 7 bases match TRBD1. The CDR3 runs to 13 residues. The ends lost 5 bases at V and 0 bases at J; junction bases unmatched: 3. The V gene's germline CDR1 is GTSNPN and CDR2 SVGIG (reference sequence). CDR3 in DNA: TGTGCCTGGGAAACAGGGGTGAACACTGAAGCTTTCTTT. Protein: CAWETGVNTEAFF.

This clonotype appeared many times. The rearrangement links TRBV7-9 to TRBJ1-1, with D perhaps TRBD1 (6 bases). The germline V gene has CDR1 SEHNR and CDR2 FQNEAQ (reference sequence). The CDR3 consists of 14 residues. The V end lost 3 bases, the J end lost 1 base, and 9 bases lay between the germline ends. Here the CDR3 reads CASSFRTANTEAFF. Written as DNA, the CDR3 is TGTGCCAGCAGCTTTCGGACAGCGAACACTGAAGCTTTCTTT.

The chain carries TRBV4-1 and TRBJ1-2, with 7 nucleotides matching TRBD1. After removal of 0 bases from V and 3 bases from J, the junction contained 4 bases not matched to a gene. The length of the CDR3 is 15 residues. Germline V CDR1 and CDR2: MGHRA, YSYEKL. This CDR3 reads CASSQERTGDYGYTF. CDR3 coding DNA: TGCGCCAGCAGCCAAGAACGGACAGGCGACTATGGCTACACCTTC.

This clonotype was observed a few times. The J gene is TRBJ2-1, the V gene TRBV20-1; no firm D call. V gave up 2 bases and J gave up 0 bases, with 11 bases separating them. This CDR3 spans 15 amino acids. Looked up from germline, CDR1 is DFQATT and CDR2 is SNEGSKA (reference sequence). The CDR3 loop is CSARSGPSSYNEQFF. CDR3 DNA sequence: TGCAGTGCTAGATCCGGTCCTAGCTCCTACAATGAGCAGTTCTTC.

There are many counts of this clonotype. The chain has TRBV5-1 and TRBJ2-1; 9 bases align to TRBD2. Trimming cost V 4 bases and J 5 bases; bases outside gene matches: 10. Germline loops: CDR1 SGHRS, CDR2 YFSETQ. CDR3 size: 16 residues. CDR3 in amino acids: CASSVRTSAVDNEQFF. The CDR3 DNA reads TGCGCCAGCAGCGTCAGGACTAGCGCAGTTGACAATGAGCAGTTCTTC.

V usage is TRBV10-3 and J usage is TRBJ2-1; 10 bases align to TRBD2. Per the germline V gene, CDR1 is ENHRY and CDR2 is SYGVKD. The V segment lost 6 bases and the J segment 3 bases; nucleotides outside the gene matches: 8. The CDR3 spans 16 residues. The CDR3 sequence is CAIRVQERGGYNEQFF. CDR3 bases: TGTGCCATCAGGGTACAGGAGCGGGGGGGCTACAATGAGCAGTTCTTC.

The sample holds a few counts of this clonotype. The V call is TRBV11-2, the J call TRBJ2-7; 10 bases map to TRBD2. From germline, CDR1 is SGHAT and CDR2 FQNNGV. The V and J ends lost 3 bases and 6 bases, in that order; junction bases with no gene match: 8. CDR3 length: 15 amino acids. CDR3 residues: CASSFTSGTEGEQYF. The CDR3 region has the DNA TGTGCCAGCAGCTTCACTAGCGGGACGGAAGGCGAGCAGTACTTC.

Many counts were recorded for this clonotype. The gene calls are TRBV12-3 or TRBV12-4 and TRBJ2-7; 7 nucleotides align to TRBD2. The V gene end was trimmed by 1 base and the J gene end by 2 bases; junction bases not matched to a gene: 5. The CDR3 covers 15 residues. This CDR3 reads CASSLGLAAPYEQYF. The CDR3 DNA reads TGTGCCAGCAGTTTAGGCCTAGCGGCCCCCTACGAGCAGTACTTC.

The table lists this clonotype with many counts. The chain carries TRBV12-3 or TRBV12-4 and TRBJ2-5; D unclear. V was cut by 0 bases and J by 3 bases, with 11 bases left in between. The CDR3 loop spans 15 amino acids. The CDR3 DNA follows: TGTGCCAGCAGTTTAGCGTCGGGCTCCGAAGAGACCCAGTACTTC. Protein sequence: CASSLASGSEETQYF.

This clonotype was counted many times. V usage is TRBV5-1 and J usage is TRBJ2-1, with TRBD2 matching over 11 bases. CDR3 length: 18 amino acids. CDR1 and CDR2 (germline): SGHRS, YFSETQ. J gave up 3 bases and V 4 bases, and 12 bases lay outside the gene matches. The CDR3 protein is CASSLRLTLAGGYNEQFF. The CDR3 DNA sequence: TGCGCCAGCAGCCTCAGACTAACGCTAGCGGGGGGCTACAATGAGCAGTTCTTC.

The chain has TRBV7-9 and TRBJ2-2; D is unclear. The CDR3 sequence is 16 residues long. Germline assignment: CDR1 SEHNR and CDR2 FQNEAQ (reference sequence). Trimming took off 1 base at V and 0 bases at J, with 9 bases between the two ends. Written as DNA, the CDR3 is TGTGCCAGCAGCTTAGTGCCCCACACGAACACCGGGGAGCTGTTTTTT. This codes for CASSLVPHTNTGELFF.

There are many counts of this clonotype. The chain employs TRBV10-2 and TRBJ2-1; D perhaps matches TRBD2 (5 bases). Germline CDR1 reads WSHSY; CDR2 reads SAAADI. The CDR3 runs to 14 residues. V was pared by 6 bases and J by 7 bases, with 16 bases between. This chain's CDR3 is CASSVTGIGNEQFF. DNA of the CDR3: TGCGCCAGCAGCGTCACCGGGATCGGAAATGAGCAGTTCTTC.

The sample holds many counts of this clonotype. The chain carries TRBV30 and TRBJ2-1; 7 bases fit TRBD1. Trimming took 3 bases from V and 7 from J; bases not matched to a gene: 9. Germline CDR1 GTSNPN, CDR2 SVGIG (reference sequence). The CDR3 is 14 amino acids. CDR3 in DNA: TGTGCCTGGAGCCTTACGACAGGGTGGAATGAGCAGTTCTTC. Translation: CAWSLTTGWNEQFF.